This T cell receptor beta chain was documented in a study of tumor-infiltrating lymphocytes in localized non-small cell lung cancer (TCRdb year 2021). For the study in its entirety: The cohort covered several histologies, both smokers and never-smokers, and patients whose samples were collected after neoadjuvant chemotherapy. Each patient provided resected tumor tissue plus uninvolved lung tissue from the same patient, with the uninvolved lung tissue described as non-adjacent to the tumor. Alongside flow cytometry, multiplex immunofluorescence, RNA-seq, exome sequencing and proteomics, TCR sequencing was applied to the same patients as one of several integrated assays. The overall ICON cohort was composed of roughly 150 surgical patients with localized non-small cell lung cancer whose tumors were resected. A total of approximately 56 patients were included in the paired tumor versus uninvolved lung comparison of immunoSEQ T-cell fraction. General study outcomes and caveats: Consistent with immunofluorescence CD3 counts, TCRbeta sequencing supported greater T cell infiltration in tumors than in uninvolved lung tissue. Because different pieces of the same tissue were used for different assays, technical variation could not be separated from intratumor heterogeneity. Tumor T-cell fraction from TCR sequencing was not associated with recurrence-free survival (p = 0.61). Assay coverage differed among patients according to how much tissue was available, so only a subset of the cohort had TCR sequencing. The TCR-derived T-cell fraction showed no difference between the flow cytometry-defined immunotypes IM1 (good prognosis) and IM2 (poor prognosis).

The first patient joined ICON in 2016, and enrollment wrapped up when the last patient was enrolled in late 2018. In a subcohort of 80 or so patients, fresh tumor and matched uninvolved tissue were collected for in-depth immune analyses, with TCR sequencing among those analyses. DNA isolated from bulk tissue, without cell sorting, was used for TCR sequencing. Trimming removed 5 bases from V and 0 bases from J, leaving 7 bases between the germline ends. Looking up the germline V gene yields CDR1 SGHVS and CDR2 FNYEAQ. From the cysteine up to the phenylalanine, the CDR3 has a length of 13 residues. The DNA shown is the 39-base CDR3, in frame from base 1. TCR sequencing with the immunoSEQ assay provided the T-cell fraction in tumor and uninvolved lung tissue. The paper's data handling went like this. In the survival analysis, patients were divided into a high T-cell fraction group (upper tertile) and a low T-cell fraction group (lower two tertiles), and the two groups were compared using a log-rank test. A signed-rank test was used to test differences in T-cell fraction between paired tumor and uninvolved lung samples. TCRdb provides this immuneACCESS table in a form limited to in-frame rearrangements. Some clones are lacking; in checked studies, under half of them reflect an unresolved V gene, and why the rest are absent is not known. V and J calls and clone size follow that table, whereas D and trimming were derived from the DNA. The sample table lists 10,000 to 15,000 clones, 68% of them with a count of one. Jointly, the top ten make up just under 9.5% of the sample.

Turning to this clone: Its antigen remains undetermined. No base-level quality is on record; no much larger clone is a single base apart.

This clonotype was sampled from a human donor with non-small cell lung cancer. The chain couples TRBV7-6 to TRBJ1-1, with an unclear D gene assignment. Sequencing input: lung tumor tissue. The CDR3 here reads CASSPGLNTEAFF. The nucleotide sequence reads TGTGCCAGCAGCCCAGGCTTGAACACTGAAGCTTTCTTT.